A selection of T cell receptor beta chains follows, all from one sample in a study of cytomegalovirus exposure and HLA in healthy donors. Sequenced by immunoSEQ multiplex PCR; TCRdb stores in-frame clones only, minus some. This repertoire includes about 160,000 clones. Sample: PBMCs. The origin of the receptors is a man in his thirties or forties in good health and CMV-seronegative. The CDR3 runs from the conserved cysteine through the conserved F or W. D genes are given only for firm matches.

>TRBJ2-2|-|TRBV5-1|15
TGCGCCAGCAGCTACGAACAGTCGAACACCGGGGAGCTGTTTTTT
CASSYEQSNTGELFF
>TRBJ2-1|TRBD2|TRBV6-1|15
TGTGCCAGCAGACGGGGGGGATCTTCCTACAATGAGCAGTTCTTC
CASRRGGSSYNEQFF
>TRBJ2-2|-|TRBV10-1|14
TGCGCCAGCAGTGCATCGGGGGACACCGGGGAGCTGTTTTTT
CASSASGDTGELFF
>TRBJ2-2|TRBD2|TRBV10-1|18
TGCGCCAGCAGTGAGTATGTGGGACTAGCGGCGAACACCGGGGAGCTGTTTTTT
CASSEYVGLAANTGELFF
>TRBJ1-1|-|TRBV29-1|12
TGCAGCGTTCCTCGGGGGGGCACTGAAGCTTTCTTT
CSVPRGGTEAFF
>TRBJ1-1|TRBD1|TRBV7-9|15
TGTGCCAGCAGCCGGGACAGGGCACTGAACACTGAAGCTTTCTTT
CASSRDRALNTEAFF
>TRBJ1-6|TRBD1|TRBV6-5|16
TGTGCCAGCAGTTACTCGAGGGCAGGGGGCGGTACACCCCTCCACTTT
CASSYSRAGGGTPLHF
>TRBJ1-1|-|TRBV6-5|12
TGTGCCAGCAGTCAACAGGGCTTTGAAGCTTTCTTT
CASSQQGFEAFF
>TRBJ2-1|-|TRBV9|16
TGTGCCAGCAGCGTAGGGACTACCATCTCCTACAATGAGCAGTTCTTC
CASSVGTTISYNEQFF
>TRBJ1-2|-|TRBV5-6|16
TGTGCCAGCAGCTTGGGCCGGGAGCCGTTTAACTATGGCTACACCTTC
CASSLGREPFNYGYTF
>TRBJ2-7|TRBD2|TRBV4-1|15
TGCGCCAGCAGCCGGTGGTGGGGGGGAGGGTATGAGCAGTACTTC
CASSRWWGGGYEQYF
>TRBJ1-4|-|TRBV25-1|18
TGTGCCAGCAGTGACCTCCCGCCAACCCCGGGGGATAATGAAAAACTGTTTTTT
CASSDLPPTPGDNEKLFF
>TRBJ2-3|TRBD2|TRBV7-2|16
TGTGCCAGCAGCTTAGCGGGTGGACTAGGCACAGATACGCAGTATTTT
CASSLAGGLGTDTQYF
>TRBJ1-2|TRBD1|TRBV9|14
TGTGCCAGCAGCGTAGCAGGGGGCCTAATGGGCTACACCTTC
CASSVAGGLMGYTF
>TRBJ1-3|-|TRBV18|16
TGTGCCAGCTCGGGCAGAGAGGGATCATCTGGAAACACCATATATTTT
CASSGREGSSGNTIYF
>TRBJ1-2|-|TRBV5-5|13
TGTGCCAGCAGCTTGACAGAAGCCTATGGCTACACCTTC
CASSLTEAYGYTF
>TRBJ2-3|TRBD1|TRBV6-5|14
TGTGCCAGCAGCCAAAGAACAGGGGCAGATACGCAGTATTTT
CASSQRTGADTQYF
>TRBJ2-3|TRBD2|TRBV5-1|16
TGCGCCAGCAGCTTTCCGGCGGGAGGTAGGACAGATACGCAGTATTTT
CASSFPAGGRTDTQYF
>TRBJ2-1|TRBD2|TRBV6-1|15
TGTGCCAGCAAACGGACTAGCGGGAGTTACAATGAGCAGTTCTTC
CASKRTSGSYNEQFF
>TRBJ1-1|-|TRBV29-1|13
TGCAGCGTTAGCCCGGGGGGGAACACTGAAGCTTTCTTT
CSVSPGGNTEAFF
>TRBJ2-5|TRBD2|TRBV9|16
TGTGCCAGCAGCGTAGGTCTAGCGGGAGTGGGAGAGACCCAGTACTTC
CASSVGLAGVGETQYF
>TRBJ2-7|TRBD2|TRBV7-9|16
TGTGCCAGCAGCTTAAAATGGTCTAGCGGAAACTACGAGCAGTACTTC
CASSLKWSSGNYEQYF
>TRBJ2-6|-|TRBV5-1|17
TGCGCCAGCAGCTTGAACCCTGTCAGCTCTGGGGCCAACGTCCTGACTTTC
CASSLNPVSSGANVLTF
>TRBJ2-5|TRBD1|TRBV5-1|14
TGCGCCAGCAGCTCGGGACAGGTCAAAGAGACCCAGTACTTC
CASSSGQVKETQYF